The T cell receptor (beta chain) described here comes from a study of T cell responses to AZD1222 COVID-19 vaccine. The study, taken as a whole, reports: A mostly white British donor set with more females was recruited, and clonal diversity was possibly underestimated. Baseline seropositivity occurred in only a handful of AZD1222 recipients. Along spike, vaccine-associated CD4 TCRs were found throughout, with dominance at 160-218 and 743-854. Elevations in Spike-specific TCR breadth and depth followed administration of two AZD1222 doses.

Clones were sequenced by immunoSEQ multiplex PCR, and TCRdb holds only the in-frame ones, with some missing. The data contain around 140,000 clones, about 91% of them seen just once; the ten biggest clones take up roughly 3.8%. The CDR3 totals 12 residues. Trimming took 6 bases from V and 9 from J, leaving 12 bases between them. The germline gives CDR1 LNHDA, CDR2 SQIVND (reference sequence). Remarks on this clone: Its matching antigen is unknown.

This clonotype originated in an adult who received the AZD1222 COVID-19 vaccine. V is TRBV19 and J is TRBJ2-4; D perhaps matches TRBD2 (5 bases). Here the sequenced sample was peripheral blood, taken 28 days after the second AZD1222 dose. The CDR3, as DNA: TGTGCCAGTAGCCCCCCCCGGGGCATTCAGTACTTC. Amino acid sequence: CASSPPRGIQYF.